The rows below give T cell receptor beta chains drawn from one sample of a study of PD-1 blockade in classical Hodgkin lymphoma. Measured with immunoSEQ multiplex PCR; TCRdb has only the in-frame clones, and not every one. The sample lists fewer than 40,000 clones; around 80% were seen once. Sequences were derived from CD4+ T cells from blood, sampled before the fourth cycle of nivolumab. These receptors were taken from a human donor with classical Hodgkin lymphoma. CDR3s include the opening cysteine and the closing phenylalanine or tryptophan. The D gene is left open where the match is weak.

j_gene,v_gene,d_gene,CDR3aa,CDR3nt
TRBJ1-6,TRBV5-6,.,CASMGQRGLGSPLHF,TGTGCCAGCATGGGGCAGCGAGGCTTAGGATCACCCCTCCACTTT
TRBJ2-1,TRBV7-8,TRBD2,CASSLAAGGQFF,TGTGCCAGCAGCTTAGCAGCGGGGGGGCAGTTCTTC
TRBJ1-3,TRBV11-2,.,CASSSPGRRRSGNTIYF,TGTGCCAGCAGCTCCCCGGGACGGAGAAGGTCTGGAAACACCATATATTTT
TRBJ1-2,TRBV2,.,CASRRDDNYGYTF,TGTGCCAGCAGACGGGACGACAACTATGGCTACACCTTC
TRBJ1-5,TRBV4-3,.,CASSQDMGSNQPQHF,TGCGCCAGCAGCCAAGATATGGGAAGCAATCAGCCCCAGCATTTT
TRBJ1-6,TRBV15,.,CATSIQVEDSPLHF,TGTGCCACCAGTATACAGGTTGAAGATTCACCCCTCCACTTT
TRBJ1-2,TRBV5-1,.,CASSLGAVSYGYTF,TGCGCCAGCAGCTTGGGGGCCGTGAGCTATGGCTACACCTTC
TRBJ1-1,TRBV14,TRBD1,CASSQVGQGRNTEAFF,TGTGCCAGCAGCCAAGTAGGACAGGGTCGGAACACTGAAGCTTTCTTT
TRBJ2-7,TRBV6-6,TRBD1,CASSRLGQGARYEQYF,TGTGCCAGCAGCCGCCTAGGACAGGGCGCGAGGTACGAGCAGTACTTC
TRBJ2-7,TRBV27,.,CASSPTSWGETYEQYF,TGTGCCAGCAGTCCGACCTCCTGGGGGGAAACCTACGAGCAGTACTTC
TRBJ2-7,TRBV25-1,.,CAIGQGGGYEQYF,TGTGCCATCGGTCAGGGGGGGGGATACGAGCAGTACTTC
TRBJ1-6,TRBV19,.,CASSIILGSYNSPLHF,TGTGCCAGTAGTATAATCCTGGGCAGTTATAATTCACCCCTCCACTTT
TRBJ2-3,TRBV21-1,.,CASSPGCTDTQYF,TGTGCCAGCAGCCCGGGGTGCACAGATACGCAGTATTTT
TRBJ1-1,TRBV10-3,TRBD1,CAIRDKGQPNTEAFF,TGTGCCATTAGGGATAAGGGACAGCCCAACACTGAAGCTTTCTTT
TRBJ1-3,TRBV4-2,.,CASSQVGAFGNTIYF,TGTGCCAGCAGCCAAGTCGGGGCTTTTGGAAACACCATATATTTT
TRBJ2-3,TRBV5-1,TRBD1,CASSPGTETTDTQYF,TGCGCCAGCAGCCCTGGGACAGAAACCACAGATACGCAGTATTTT
TRBJ2-1,TRBV7-8,.,CASSQLGDEQFF,TGTGCCAGCAGCCAACTAGGAGATGAGCAGTTCTTC
TRBJ2-2,TRBV7-2,TRBD2,CASSITSGGPRTGELFF,TGTGCCAGCAGCATTACTAGCGGGGGCCCCCGGACCGGGGAGCTGTTTTTT
TRBJ2-5,TRBV11-1,TRBD2,CASSFGGTSGFQETQYF,TGTGCCAGCAGCTTCGGTGGGACTAGCGGGTTCCAAGAGACCCAGTACTTC
TRBJ1-1,TRBV15,TRBD1,CATSRNSGGTEAFF,TGTGCCACCAGCAGAAACTCAGGGGGTACTGAAGCTTTCTTT
TRBJ2-2,TRBV6-6,.,CASSYSSGDTGELFF,TGTGCCAGCAGTTACTCGAGCGGTGACACCGGGGAGCTGTTTTTT
TRBJ1-3,TRBV19,.,CASSHRQYSGNTIYF,TGTGCCAGTAGTCACCGACAGTACTCTGGAAACACCATATATTTT
TRBJ2-7,TRBV7-9,TRBD1,CASSSFQGADEQYF,TGTGCCAGCAGCTCATTTCAGGGGGCGGACGAGCAGTACTTC
TRBJ1-3,TRBV6-5,.,CASSYRAGGNTIYF,TGTGCCAGCAGTTACAGGGCAGGGGGAAACACCATATATTTT
TRBJ2-2,TRBV13,TRBD1,CASSLGWDRGTGELFF,TGTGCCAGCAGCTTAGGATGGGACAGAGGCACCGGGGAGCTGTTTTTT